Below, 26 T cell receptor beta chains from the same sample are listed, as sequenced in a study of T-cell reconstitution after alpha-beta-depleted transplantation in children. The authors prepared the TCRbeta library with unique molecular identifiers. TCRdb ran MiXCR on the PCR reads and lists one entry per CDR3 protein. The sample contains about 490,000 distinct CDR3 sequences, roughly a tenth of which appear only once. The sequencing here drew on PBMCs, taken before TCRalphabeta/CD19-depleted stem cell transplant. The receptors were gathered from a child aged 2 to 15 with inherited bone marrow failure, due to receive a stem cell transplant.

This clonotype was detected many times. This chain uses TRBV9 with TRBJ1-6; D gene uncertain. The V and J ends lost 4 bases and 5 bases respectively, with 10 bases between them. Germline V lookup: CDR1 SGDLS, CDR2 YYNGEE. The CDR3 is 14 residues long. This CDR3 is CASSLGFDNSPLHF. CDR3 sequence (DNA): TGTGCCAGCAGCCTGGGTTTCGATAATTCACCCCTCCACTTT.

This chain joins TRBV5-1 and TRBJ2-1, with 7 bases fitting TRBD2. Germline CDR1 and CDR2: SGHRS and YFSETQ. The J segment lost 4 bases and the V segment lost 4 bases, leaving 8 bases of the junction unmatched. CDR3 length equals 15 residues. CDR3 bases: TGCGCCAGCAGCGTAACTAGCGTTAATTACAATGAGCAGTTCTTC. Amino acids: CASSVTSVNYNEQFF. Using reference TRBV5-1 and TRBJ2-1 for the parts outside the CDR3, the full variable domain is KAGVTQTPRYLIKTRGQQVTLSCSPISGHRSVSWYQQTPGQGLQFLFEYFSETQRNKGNFPGRFSGRQFSNSRSEMNVSTLELGDSALYLCASSVTSVNYNEQFFGPGTRLTVL.

This clonotype was found many times. The chain is built from TRBV5-1 and TRBJ2-2, with TRBD2 matching over 11 bases. The J segment lost 3 bases and the V segment lost 7 bases, leaving 5 bases of the junction unmatched. The CDR3 is 15 residues long. From germline, CDR1 is SGHRS and CDR2 YFSETQ. Here the CDR3 reads CASCPGLADTGELFF. The CDR3 coding sequence is TGCGCCAGCTGTCCGGGACTAGCGGACACCGGGGAGCTGTTTTTT. Full variable domain (missing parts from reference TRBV5-1 and TRBJ2-2): KAGVTQTPRYLIKTRGQQVTLSCSPISGHRSVSWYQQTPGQGLQFLFEYFSETQRNKGNFPGRFSGRQFSNSRSEMNVSTLELGDSALYLCASCPGLADTGELFFGEGSRLTVL.

This clonotype came up a few times. The chain employs TRBV6-5 and TRBJ2-1; 9 positions match TRBD2. With 4 bases clipped from V and 9 bases from J, the junction kept 10 bases outside the gene matches. The CDR3 is 15 residues long. The germline gives CDR1 MNHEY, CDR2 SVGAGI. CDR3 nucleotides: TGTGCCAGCAGTTCCCGACTAGCGGTAGTAGGTGAGCAGTTCTTC. It is translated as CASSSRLAVVGEQFF.

This clonotype was recorded a few times. V is TRBV12-3 or TRBV12-4 and J is TRBJ2-3; the match to TRBD2 covers 9 bases. CDR3 length equals 17 residues. V lost 3 bases to trimming and J lost 2 bases; unmatched junction nucleotides: 9. The CDR3 DNA follows: TGTGCCAGCAGTTTTCTTGCAGCGGGAGGAGCCACAGATACGCAGTATTTT. Encoded protein: CASSFLAAGGATDTQYF.

Many counts were recorded for this clonotype. The rearrangement links TRBV6-2 or TRBV6-3 to TRBJ1-2, with D possibly matching TRBD1 (5 bases). Germline V gene sequence: CDR1 MNHEY, CDR2 SVGEGT. The CDR3 loop spans 14 amino acids. V was trimmed by 0 bases and J by 4 bases, leaving 9 bases between them. The CDR3 region is CASSYSRVRYGYTF. CDR3 in DNA: TGTGCCAGCAGTTACTCCAGGGTTCGCTATGGCTACACCTTC.

This clonotype was counted at least ten times. The chain joins TRBV6-1 to TRBJ1-1, with 9 bases identical to TRBD1. This CDR3 spans 14 amino acids. Germline V gives CDR1 MNHNS, CDR2 SASEGT. The junction had 7 bases not matched to a gene; V was cut back by 6 bases and J by 5 bases. CDR3 sequence: CASRKTGGRTEAFF. The CDR3 DNA sequence: TGTGCCAGCAGAAAGACAGGGGGTCGTACTGAAGCTTTCTTT.

This clonotype was observed at least ten times. J is TRBJ2-7 and V is TRBV29-1; D tentatively fits TRBD1 or TRBD2 (5 bases each). Trimming stripped 7 bases from V and 1 base from J, with 14 bases between. CDR1 SQVTM and CDR2 ANQGSEA come from the germline V gene. The CDR3 is 13 amino acids. The CDR3 here is CSGGGTRSYEQYF. CDR3 in DNA: TGCAGCGGAGGTGGGACGCGATCCTACGAGCAGTACTTC.

This clonotype was observed a few times. V and J are TRBV27 and TRBJ2-1, with 12 bases matching TRBD2. In germline, CDR1 is MNHEY, CDR2 SMNVEV (reference sequence). J gave up 6 bases and V 6 bases, and 9 bases lay outside the gene matches. This CDR3 region has 16 residues. CDR3 amino acids: CASRPLGLAGLNEQFF. The CDR3 DNA follows: TGTGCCAGCAGGCCTCTCGGACTAGCGGGACTCAATGAGCAGTTCTTC.

This chain connects TRBV29-1 to TRBJ2-1, with 8 nucleotides matching TRBD2. Trimming at V came to 7 bases and at J to 7 bases, leaving 6 bases not matched to a gene. The CDR3 covers 12 residues. CDR1 is SQVTM, CDR2 ANQGSEA, per germline. CDR3 sequence: CSAGRGDNEQFF. The CDR3 bases are TGCAGCGCCGGGAGGGGGGATAATGAGCAGTTCTTC.

This clonotype was seen at least ten times. This chain connects TRBV29-1 to TRBJ2-1; 13 positions agree with TRBD2. CDR3 length: 15 residues. CDR1 is SQVTM and CDR2 is ANQGSEA in the germline V gene. Germline trimming cut 3 bases from V and 8 bases from J; bases unmatched to any gene: 7. The CDR3 DNA reads as TGCAGCGTTGACCGGACTAGCGGGAGTAGGTATGAGCAGTTCTTC. Protein: CSVDRTSGSRYEQFF.

This clonotype was observed many times. This chain connects TRBV5-5 to TRBJ2-3, with 7 bases matching TRBD2. V dropped 2 bases and J dropped 7; count of bases not matched to a gene: 19. The CDR3 runs 18 residues. Germline values: CDR1 SGHKS, CDR2 YYEKEE (reference sequence). The CDR3 spells CASSFFPAGEGPMHTQYF. In DNA form, the CDR3 reads TGTGCCAGCAGCTTTTTCCCTGCGGGAGAAGGGCCAATGCATACGCAGTATTTT.

A word on this clonotype: A clone one base away is much larger, so this may be a read error. This chain links TRBV6-1 with TRBJ2-2; D assignment may be TRBD1 or TRBD2 (5 bases each). Looked up from germline, CDR1 is MNHNS and CDR2 is SASEGT. The CDR3 loop spans 14 amino acids. As DNA, the CDR3 is TGTGCCAGCAGGCTCGAAATCTCCCCCGGGGACCTGTTTTTT. This translates into CASRLEISPGDLFF.

Many counts were recorded for this clonotype. The J gene is TRBJ2-7, the V gene TRBV29-1; D may match TRBD1 or TRBD2 (5 bases each). Per germline, CDR1 SQVTM and CDR2 ANQGSEA. The CDR3 is made up of 12 amino acids. The V and J ends lost 0 bases and 9 bases respectively, with 12 bases between them. The CDR3 is CSVEEATGTQYF. The CDR3 DNA follows: TGCAGCGTTGAAGAGGCGACCGGGACGCAGTACTTC.

In this sample, this clonotype turned up many times. The gene calls are TRBV7-9 and TRBJ1-6, with D unclear. Trimming removed 5 bases at V and 10 bases at J, with 12 bases between. This CDR3 region has 13 residues. Germline V gene data show CDR1 as SEHNR and CDR2 as FQNEAQ (reference sequence). CDR3 amino acids: CASSEVGGSPLHF. CDR3 in DNA: TGTGCCAGCAGCGAAGTGGGAGGCTCACCCCTCCACTTT.

With regard to this clonotype: A read error is possible here, since a much larger clone lies one base away. The chain carries TRBV11-2 and TRBJ2-6, with 13 bases identical to TRBD2. The CDR3 extends over 17 amino acids. The ends lost 5 bases at V and 6 bases at J; junction bases unmatched: 7. Germline CDR1 reads SGHAT; CDR2 reads FQNNGV. As DNA, the CDR3 is TGTGCCAGCAGCCCGGGACTAGCGGGAACAGCGGCCAACGTCCTGACTTTC. Translated: CASSPGLAGTAANVLTF.

This chain links TRBV4-3 with TRBJ2-3; TRBD1 or TRBD2 may be the D gene (5 bases each). The V gene lost 1 base and the J gene lost 4 bases, with 9 bases spanning the gap. Germline V CDR1 and CDR2: LGHNA, YSLEER. The CDR3 covers 14 residues. The CDR3 region has the DNA TGCGCCAGCAGCCAAGGCCGGGGCTCAGATACGCAGTATTTT. Protein product: CASSQGRGSDTQYF.

In DNA, the CDR3 is TGCAGTGCTAGAGATCTCCGGGGGGCCGCTGAAGCTTTCTTT. The encoded protein is CSARDLRGAAEAFF. The chain joins TRBV20-1 to TRBJ1-1; a possible D gene is TRBD1 (6 bases). The CDR3 spans 14 residues. The V and J ends lost 0 bases and 6 bases respectively, with 14 bases between them. Germline assignment: CDR1 DFQATT and CDR2 SNEGSKA (reference sequence).

This clonotype was seen repeatedly, ten times or more. The rearrangement links TRBV7-8 to TRBJ2-1; D is ambiguous. The CDR3 contains 13 residues. The V end lost 0 bases, the J end lost 7 bases, and 7 bases lay between the germline ends. Per germline, CDR1 SGHVS and CDR2 FQNEAQ. CDR3 sequence: CASSLAASNEQFF. The CDR3 region has the DNA TGTGCCAGCAGCTTAGCGGCCTCGAATGAGCAGTTCTTC.

This clonotype was counted between two and nine times. This chain joins TRBV27 and TRBJ2-5, with TRBD2 as a possible D gene (6 bases). Germline CDR1 is MNHEY and CDR2 is SMNVEV (reference sequence). The CDR3 has 15 residues. Trimming cost V 8 bases and J 1 base, with 17 bases left between them. CDR3 in DNA: TGTGCCAGCGCCTGGTTTGGCGGGGCCCAAGAGACCCAGTACTTC. It yields the protein CASAWFGGAQETQYF.

There are many counts of this clonotype. This sequence joins TRBV29-1 and TRBJ1-2; D may be TRBD1 (6 bases). The germline V gene has CDR1 SQVTM and CDR2 ANQGSEA. CDR3 length: 11 amino acids. This CDR3 reads CSVGQGSGYTF. The CDR3 bases are TGCTCCGTAGGGCAGGGGTCTGGCTACACCTTC.

This clonotype occurred a few times. V is TRBV7-9 and J is TRBJ2-1; the match to TRBD1 covers 9 bases. The CDR3 has 16 residues. J gave up 8 bases and V 4 bases, and 12 bases lay outside the gene matches. Germline loops: CDR1 SEHNR, CDR2 FQNEAQ (reference sequence). CDR3 DNA: TGTGCCAGCAGCTCCCCCCGGGGACAGGGTATCGATGAGCAGTTCTTC. Amino acid sequence: CASSSPRGQGIDEQFF.

This clonotype came up many times. This sequence joins TRBV7-9 and TRBJ2-1, with a weak D call TRBD2 (6 bases). The germline V and J ends were trimmed by 8 bases and 4 bases, with 15 bases remaining between them. The CDR3 totals 14 residues. CDR1 SEHNR and CDR2 FQNEAQ come from the germline V gene (reference sequence). CDR3 bases: TGTGCCAGCCCCCTCGGAGCGGGTTACAATGAGCAGTTCTTC. As protein: CASPLGAGYNEQFF.

The chain recombines TRBV4-3 with TRBJ2-3, with D perhaps matching TRBD2 (5 bases). V was cut by 3 bases and J by 2 bases, with 15 bases left in between. The CDR3 is 16 amino acids. The germline gives CDR1 LGHNA, CDR2 YSLEER. The chain's CDR3 is CASSQSGGYTTDTQYF. Here the CDR3 DNA reads TGCGCCAGCAGCCAGTCCGGCGGGTACACCACAGATACGCAGTATTTT.

As for this clonotype: The junction differs from germline at one of its ends, possibly a read error. The chain employs TRBV20-1 and TRBJ2-1; D is undetermined. CDR1 and CDR2 (germline): DFQATT, SNEGSKA (reference sequence). The CDR3 is made up of 12 amino acids. The DNA for the CDR3 is TGCAGTGTCAGACCACCCCACAAAGAGCAGTTCTTC. It specifies CSVRPPHKEQFF.

Only a few counts were recorded for this clonotype. Here the CDR3 reads CASSQGLATQETQYF. DNA of the CDR3: TGTGCCAGCAGCCAGGGACTAGCGACTCAAGAGACCCAGTACTTC. The chain carries TRBV4-2 and TRBJ2-5; 10 bases are a match to TRBD2. V lost 3 bases and J lost 2; bases outside the gene matches: 3. CDR1 and CDR2 (germline): LGHNA, YNFKEQ. The CDR3 sequence is 15 residues long.